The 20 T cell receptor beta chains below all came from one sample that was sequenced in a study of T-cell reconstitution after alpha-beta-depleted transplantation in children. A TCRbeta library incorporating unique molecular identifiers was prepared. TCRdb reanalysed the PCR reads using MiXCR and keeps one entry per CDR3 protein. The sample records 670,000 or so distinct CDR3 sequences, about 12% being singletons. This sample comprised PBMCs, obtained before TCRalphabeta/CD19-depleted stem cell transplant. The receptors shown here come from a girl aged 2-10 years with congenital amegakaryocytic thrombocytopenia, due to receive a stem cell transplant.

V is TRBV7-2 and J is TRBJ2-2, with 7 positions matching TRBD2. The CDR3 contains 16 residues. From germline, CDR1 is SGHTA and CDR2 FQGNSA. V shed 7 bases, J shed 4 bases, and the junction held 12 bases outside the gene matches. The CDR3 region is CASTSIREGLTGELFF. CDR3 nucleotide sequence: TGTGCCAGCACCTCAATCAGGGAGGGACTCACCGGGGAGCTGTTTTTT. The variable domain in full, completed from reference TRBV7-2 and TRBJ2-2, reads GAGVSQSPSNKVTEKGKDVELRCDPISGHTALYWYRQSLGQGLEFLIYFQGNSAPDKSGLPSDRFSAERTGGSVSTLTIQRTQQEDSAVYLCASTSIREGLTGELFFGEGSRLTVL.

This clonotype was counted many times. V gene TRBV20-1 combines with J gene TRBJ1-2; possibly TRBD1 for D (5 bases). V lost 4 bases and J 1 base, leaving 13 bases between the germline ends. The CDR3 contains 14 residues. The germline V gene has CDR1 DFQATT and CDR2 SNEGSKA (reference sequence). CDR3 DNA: TGCAGTGCTAATCGACAGTCACTTAACTATGGCTACACCTTC. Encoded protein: CSANRQSLNYGYTF.

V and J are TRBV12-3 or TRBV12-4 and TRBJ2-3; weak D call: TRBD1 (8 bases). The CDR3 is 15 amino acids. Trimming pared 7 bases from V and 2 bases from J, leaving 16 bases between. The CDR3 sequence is CASTLTGGATDTQYF. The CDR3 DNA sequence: TGTGCCAGCACCCTCACAGGGGGGGCCACAGATACGCAGTATTTT.

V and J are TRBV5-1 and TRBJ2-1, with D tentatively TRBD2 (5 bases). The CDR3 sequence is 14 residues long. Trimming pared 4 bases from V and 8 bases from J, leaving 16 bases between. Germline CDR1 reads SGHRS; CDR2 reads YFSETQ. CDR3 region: CASSISLAQDEQFF. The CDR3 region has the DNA TGCGCCAGCAGCATCTCCCTAGCCCAGGATGAGCAGTTCTTC.

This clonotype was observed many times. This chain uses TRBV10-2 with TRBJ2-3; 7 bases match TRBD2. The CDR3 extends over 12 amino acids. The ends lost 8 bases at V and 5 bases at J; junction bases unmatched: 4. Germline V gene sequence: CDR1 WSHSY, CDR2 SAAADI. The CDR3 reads CASESGEDTQYF. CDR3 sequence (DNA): TGCGCCAGCGAAAGCGGGGAAGATACGCAGTATTTT.

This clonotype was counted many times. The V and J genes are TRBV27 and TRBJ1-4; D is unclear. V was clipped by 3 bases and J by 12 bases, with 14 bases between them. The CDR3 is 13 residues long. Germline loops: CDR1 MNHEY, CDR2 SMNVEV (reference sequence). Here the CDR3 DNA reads TGTGCCAGCAGTTTCGGTAGCCGGTCTGAACTGTTTTTT. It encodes CASSFGSRSELFF.

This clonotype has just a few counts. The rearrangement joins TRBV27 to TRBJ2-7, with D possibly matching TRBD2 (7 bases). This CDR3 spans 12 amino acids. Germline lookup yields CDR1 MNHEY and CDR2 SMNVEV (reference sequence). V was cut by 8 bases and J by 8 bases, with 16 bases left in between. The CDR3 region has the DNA TGTGCCAGCGGGTCCCGGGGGGCGAAGCAGTACTTC. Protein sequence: CASGSRGAKQYF.

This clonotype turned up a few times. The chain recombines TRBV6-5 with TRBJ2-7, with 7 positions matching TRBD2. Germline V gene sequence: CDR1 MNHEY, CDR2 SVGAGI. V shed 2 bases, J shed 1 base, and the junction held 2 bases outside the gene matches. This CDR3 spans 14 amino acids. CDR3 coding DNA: TGTGCCAGCAGTTACGGACTAGAATCCTACGAGCAGTACTTC. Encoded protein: CASSYGLESYEQYF.

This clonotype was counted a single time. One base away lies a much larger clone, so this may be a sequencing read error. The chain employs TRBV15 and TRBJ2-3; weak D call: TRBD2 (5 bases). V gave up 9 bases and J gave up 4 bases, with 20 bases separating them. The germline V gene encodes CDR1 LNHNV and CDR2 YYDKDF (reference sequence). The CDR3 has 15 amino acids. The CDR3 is CATTKNGESADTQYF. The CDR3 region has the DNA TGTGCCACGACGAAGAATGGGGAGTCGGCAGATACGCAGTATTTT.

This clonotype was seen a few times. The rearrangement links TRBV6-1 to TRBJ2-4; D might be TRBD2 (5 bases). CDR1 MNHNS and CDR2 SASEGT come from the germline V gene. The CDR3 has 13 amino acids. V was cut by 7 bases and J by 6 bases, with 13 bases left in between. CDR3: CASIPRAGNIQYF. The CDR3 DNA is TGTGCCAGCATACCAAGGGCGGGAAACATTCAGTACTTC.

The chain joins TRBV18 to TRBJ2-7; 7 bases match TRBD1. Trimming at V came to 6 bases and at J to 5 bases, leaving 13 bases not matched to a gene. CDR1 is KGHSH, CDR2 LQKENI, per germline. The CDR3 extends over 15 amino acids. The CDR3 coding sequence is TGTGCCAGCTCGTCTGAGGGGGCGTTTGGGCACGAGCAGTACTTC. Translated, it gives CASSSEGAFGHEQYF.

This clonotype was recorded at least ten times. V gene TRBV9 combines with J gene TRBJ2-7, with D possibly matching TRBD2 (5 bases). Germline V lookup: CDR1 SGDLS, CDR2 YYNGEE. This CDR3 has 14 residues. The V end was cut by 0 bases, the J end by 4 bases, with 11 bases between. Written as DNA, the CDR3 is TGTGCCAGCAGCGTAGGAGTGGGAGAGTACGAGCAGTACTTC. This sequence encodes CASSVGVGEYEQYF.

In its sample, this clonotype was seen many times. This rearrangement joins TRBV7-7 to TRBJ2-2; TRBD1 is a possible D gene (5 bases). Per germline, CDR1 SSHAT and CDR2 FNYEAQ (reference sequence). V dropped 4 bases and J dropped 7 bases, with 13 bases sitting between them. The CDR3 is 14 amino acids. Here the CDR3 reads CASSSDRQNGELFF. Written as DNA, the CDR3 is TGTGCCAGCAGCTCCGACAGACAGAACGGGGAGCTGTTTTTT.

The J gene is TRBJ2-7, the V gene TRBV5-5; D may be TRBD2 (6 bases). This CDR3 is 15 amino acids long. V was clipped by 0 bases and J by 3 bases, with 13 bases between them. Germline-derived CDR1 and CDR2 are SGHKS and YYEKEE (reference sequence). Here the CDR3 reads CASSLDAAGLYEQYF. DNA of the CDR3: TGTGCCAGCAGCTTGGACGCGGCGGGGCTCTACGAGCAGTACTTC.

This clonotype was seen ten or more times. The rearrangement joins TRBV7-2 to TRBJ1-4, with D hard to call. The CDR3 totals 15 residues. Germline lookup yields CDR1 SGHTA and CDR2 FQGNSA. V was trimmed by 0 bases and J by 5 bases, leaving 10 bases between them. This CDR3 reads CASSLARRRNEKLFF. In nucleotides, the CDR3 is TGTGCCAGCAGCTTAGCGCGACGACGAAATGAAAAACTGTTTTTT. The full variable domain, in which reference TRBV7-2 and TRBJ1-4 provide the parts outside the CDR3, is GAGVSQSPSNKVTEKGKDVELRCDPISGHTALYWYRQSLGQGLEFLIYFQGNSAPDKSGLPSDRFSAERTGGSVSTLTIQRTQQEDSAVYLCASSLARRRNEKLFFGSGTQLSVL.

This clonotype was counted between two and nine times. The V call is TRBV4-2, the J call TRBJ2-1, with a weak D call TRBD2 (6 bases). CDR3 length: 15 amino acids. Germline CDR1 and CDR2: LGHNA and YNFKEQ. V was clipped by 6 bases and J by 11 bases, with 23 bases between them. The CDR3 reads CASRPGGETDWQQFF. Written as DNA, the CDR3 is TGTGCCAGCAGACCCGGCGGGGAGACGGACTGGCAGCAGTTCTTC.

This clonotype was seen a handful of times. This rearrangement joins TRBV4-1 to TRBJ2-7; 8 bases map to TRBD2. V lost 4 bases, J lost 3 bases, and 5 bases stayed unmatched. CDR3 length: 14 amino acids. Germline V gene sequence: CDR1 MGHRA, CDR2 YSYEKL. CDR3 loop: CASSPKAGDYEQYF. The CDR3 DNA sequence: TGCGCCAGCAGCCCGAAAGCGGGAGACTACGAGCAGTACTTC.

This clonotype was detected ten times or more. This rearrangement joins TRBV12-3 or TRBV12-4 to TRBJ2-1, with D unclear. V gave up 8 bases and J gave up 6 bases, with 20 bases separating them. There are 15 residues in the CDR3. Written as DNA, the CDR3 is TGTGCCAGCCGACGTGTGGGTCCTAGAGGCAATGAGCAGTTCTTC. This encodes CASRRVGPRGNEQFF.

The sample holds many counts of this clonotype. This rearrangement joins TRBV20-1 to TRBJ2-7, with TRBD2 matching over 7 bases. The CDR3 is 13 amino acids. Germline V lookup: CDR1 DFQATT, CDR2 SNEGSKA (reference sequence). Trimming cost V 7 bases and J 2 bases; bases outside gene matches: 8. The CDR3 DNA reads TGCAGTGGGTGGGCTAGCGGTACCTACGAGCAGTACTTC. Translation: CSGWASGTYEQYF.

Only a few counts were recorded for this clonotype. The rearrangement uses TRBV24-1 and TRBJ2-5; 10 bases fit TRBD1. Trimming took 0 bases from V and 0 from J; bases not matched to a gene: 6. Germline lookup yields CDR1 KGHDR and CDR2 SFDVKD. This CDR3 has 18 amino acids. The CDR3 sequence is CATSDLNQGQGHQETQYF. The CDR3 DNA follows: TGTGCCACCAGTGATTTGAATCAGGGACAGGGGCACCAAGAGACCCAGTACTTC.